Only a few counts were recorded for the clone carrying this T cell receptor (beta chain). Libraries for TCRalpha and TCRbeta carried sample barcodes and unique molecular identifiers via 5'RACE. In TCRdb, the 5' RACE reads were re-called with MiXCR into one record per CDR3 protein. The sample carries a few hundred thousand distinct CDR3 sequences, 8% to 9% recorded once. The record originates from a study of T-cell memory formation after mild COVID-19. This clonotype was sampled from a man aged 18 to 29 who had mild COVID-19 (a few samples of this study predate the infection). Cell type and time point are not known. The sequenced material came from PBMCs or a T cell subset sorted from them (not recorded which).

The CDR3 DNA follows: TGCGCCAGCAGCTTAACTTCCCCTAGCACAGATACGCAGTATTTT. It specifies CASSLTSPSTDTQYF. The chain employs TRBV5-1 and TRBJ2-3; D remains ambiguous. The CDR3 is made up of 15 amino acids. Trimming removed 2 bases at V and 0 bases at J, with 10 bases between. Germline CDR1 SGHRS, CDR2 YFSETQ.